The sample holds a few counts of the clone carrying this T cell receptor (beta chain). This entry belongs to a study of T-cell memory formation after mild COVID-19. Deletions cut 4 bases from V and 3 bases from J, with 12 bases between. The CDR3 consists of 14 residues. Per the germline V gene, CDR1 is DFQATT and CDR2 is SNEGSKA (reference sequence). Each CDR3 protein is one row after TCRdb ran MiXCR on the 5' RACE reads. The repertoire holds some 450,000 distinct CDR3 sequences, with about 19% as singletons. The source is an adult woman who had mild COVID-19 (a few samples of this study predate the infection). Cell type and time point are not known. Sequencing was done on a sample of PBMCs or a T cell subset sorted from them (not recorded which). The chain couples TRBV20-1 to TRBJ2-2; D is possibly TRBD1 (5 bases). In nucleotides, the CDR3 is TGCAGTGCTACCCGACAGCCCCACACCGGGGAGCTGTTTTTT. Translated, it gives CSATRQPHTGELFF.